There are many counts of the clone carrying this TCR beta chain. TCRdb used MiXCR to reprocess the 5' RACE reads, holding one entry per CDR3 protein. The top ten clones hold approximately 2.8% of a sample with around 66,000 distinct CDR3 sequences, 5.2% of them seen once. This specimen comes from a study of neurological immune-mediated disorders. The V gene's germline CDR1 is SGHDT and CDR2 YYEEEE. The CDR3 runs to 13 residues. Trimming removed 7 bases at V and 4 bases at J, with 11 bases between. The chain links TRBV5-6 to TRBJ2-2; D uncertain. Sequences were obtained from PBMCs. This sequence was found in a woman aged 30 to 39 with multiple sclerosis. CDR3 sequence (DNA): TGTGCCAGCGGTCCGGAACTCACCGGGGAGCTGTTTTTT. Translation: CASGPELTGELFF.